This is a list of T cell receptor beta chains from one sample in a study of blood T cell repertoires in COVID-19. The data were produced by immunoSEQ multiplex PCR, yet TCRdb's version contains in-frame clones alone and is incomplete. The table lists 150,000 or so clones, around 83% of them singletons, with roughly 1.5% in the top ten. Sequences were obtained from peripheral blood. All receptors derive from a human donor in a cohort sampled during active COVID-19. The CDR3 runs from the conserved cysteine through the conserved F or W. Each record gives: D gene, V gene, clone size, J gene, CDR3 protein, CDR3 DNA. A D gene is named only where the DNA matches it firmly. Part of the rows lack a size; the others show once, few, many or a class for expanded clones.

D gene: TRBD2
V gene: TRBV11-2
clone size: .
J gene: TRBJ2-6
CDR3 protein: CASSDLTSGETGANVLTF
CDR3 DNA: TGTGCCAGCAGCGATCTGACTAGCGGGGAAACTGGGGCCAACGTCCTGACTTTC

D gene: .
V gene: TRBV28
clone size: .
J gene: TRBJ1-2
CDR3 protein: CATTTGNIGYTF
CDR3 DNA: TGTGCCACCACAACAGGGAACATTGGCTACACCTTC

D gene: .
V gene: TRBV13
clone size: few
J gene: TRBJ2-3
CDR3 protein: CASSFKSTDTQYF
CDR3 DNA: TGTGCCAGCAGCTTCAAGAGTACAGATACGCAGTATTTT

D gene: TRBD2
V gene: TRBV6-2/TRBV6-3
clone size: .
J gene: TRBJ2-7
CDR3 protein: CASSLYSSGGRTEQYF
CDR3 DNA: TGTGCCAGCAGTCTATACTCCAGCGGGGGCCGAACCGAGCAGTACTTC

D gene: TRBD2
V gene: TRBV6-2/TRBV6-3
clone size: .
J gene: TRBJ2-7
CDR3 protein: CASSYSLAGDLYEQYF
CDR3 DNA: TGTGCCAGCAGTTACTCACTAGCGGGGGACCTGTACGAGCAGTACTTC

D gene: .
V gene: TRBV6-5
clone size: .
J gene: TRBJ1-1
CDR3 protein: CASSYIPGATEAFF
CDR3 DNA: TGTGCCAGCAGTTATATCCCGGGAGCCACTGAAGCTTTCTTT

D gene: TRBD1
V gene: TRBV10-3
clone size: once
J gene: TRBJ2-5
CDR3 protein: CAISEGTGGLGETQYF
CDR3 DNA: TGTGCCATCAGTGAGGGCACAGGGGGCTTAGGGGAGACCCAGTACTTC

D gene: .
V gene: TRBV19
clone size: .
J gene: TRBJ1-1
CDR3 protein: CASSSGLGTEAFF
CDR3 DNA: TGTGCCAGTAGTTCAGGGTTGGGGACTGAAGCTTTCTTT

D gene: TRBD1
V gene: TRBV6-4
clone size: .
J gene: TRBJ2-7
CDR3 protein: CASSDSGTGFAYEQYF
CDR3 DNA: TGTGCCAGCAGTGACTCCGGGACAGGGTTTGCCTACGAGCAGTACTTC

D gene: TRBD1
V gene: TRBV6-6
clone size: .
J gene: TRBJ1-1
CDR3 protein: CASSYGLDRVDTEAFF
CDR3 DNA: TGTGCCAGCAGTTACGGCTTGGACAGGGTGGACACTGAAGCTTTCTTT

D gene: TRBD1
V gene: TRBV11-1
clone size: .
J gene: TRBJ2-3
CDR3 protein: CASSHGQESTDTQYF
CDR3 DNA: TGTGCCAGCAGCCACGGACAGGAGAGCACAGATACGCAGTATTTT

D gene: TRBD2
V gene: TRBV19
clone size: .
J gene: TRBJ2-7
CDR3 protein: CASSIQASGRISTYEQYF
CDR3 DNA: TGTGCCAGTAGTATTCAAGCTAGCGGGAGAATCAGCACCTACGAGCAGTACTTC

D gene: .
V gene: TRBV6-2/TRBV6-3
clone size: .
J gene: TRBJ1-4
CDR3 protein: CASSFPGRDEKLFF
CDR3 DNA: TGTGCCAGCAGTTTCCCAGGGCGCGATGAAAAACTGTTTTTT

D gene: .
V gene: TRBV6-5
clone size: .
J gene: TRBJ2-7
CDR3 protein: CASSSTPSYEQYF
CDR3 DNA: TGTGCCAGCAGTTCGACACCCTCCTACGAGCAGTACTTC

D gene: TRBD1
V gene: TRBV12-5
clone size: .
J gene: TRBJ1-6
CDR3 protein: CASAPAGTGEGSPLHF
CDR3 DNA: TGTGCTAGTGCTCCGGCCGGGACAGGGGAAGGTTCACCCCTCCACTTT

D gene: .
V gene: TRBV7-9
clone size: .
J gene: TRBJ1-6
CDR3 protein: CASRFAPENSPLHF
CDR3 DNA: TGTGCCAGCAGATTTGCCCCGGAGAATTCACCCCTCCACTTT

D gene: TRBD1
V gene: TRBV2
clone size: .
J gene: TRBJ2-3
CDR3 protein: CASSRQGAAAGADTQYF
CDR3 DNA: TGTGCCAGCAGTAGACAGGGTGCAGCGGCTGGCGCAGATACGCAGTATTTT

D gene: .
V gene: TRBV11-3
clone size: .
J gene: TRBJ1-3
CDR3 protein: CASSLTAGNTIYF
CDR3 DNA: TGTGCCAGCAGCTTAACAGCTGGAAACACCATATATTTT

D gene: TRBD2
V gene: TRBV5-1
clone size: .
J gene: TRBJ2-1
CDR3 protein: CASSPTSGWPGEQFF
CDR3 DNA: TGCGCCAGCAGCCCAACTAGCGGTTGGCCCGGTGAGCAGTTCTTC

D gene: .
V gene: TRBV21-1
clone size: .
J gene: TRBJ1-4
CDR3 protein: CASSTWAGTVGEKLFF
CDR3 DNA: TGTGCCAGCAGCACCTGGGCCGGGACAGTCGGCGAAAAACTGTTTTTT

D gene: TRBD1
V gene: TRBV7-6
clone size: .
J gene: TRBJ2-3
CDR3 protein: CASSLGTGISTDTQYF
CDR3 DNA: TGTGCCAGCAGCTTGGGGACAGGGATTAGCACAGATACGCAGTATTTT

D gene: .
V gene: TRBV7-6
clone size: once
J gene: TRBJ2-5
CDR3 protein: CASSSKGPWGPTQYF
CDR3 DNA: TGTGCCAGCAGCTCCAAGGGACCCTGGGGGCCGACCCAGTACTTC

D gene: TRBD2
V gene: TRBV18
clone size: .
J gene: TRBJ2-7
CDR3 protein: CASSPGTSGEQYF
CDR3 DNA: TGTGCCAGCTCACCAGGGACTAGCGGCGAGCAGTACTTC

D gene: .
V gene: TRBV5-1
clone size: .
J gene: TRBJ2-3
CDR3 protein: CASSWASDTQYF
CDR3 DNA: TGCGCCAGCAGTTGGGCCTCAGATACGCAGTATTTT

D gene: TRBD2
V gene: TRBV3-1/TRBV3-2
clone size: .
J gene: TRBJ2-7
CDR3 protein: CASSPLREAAYEQYF
CDR3 DNA: TGTGCCAGCAGCCCTTTGCGGGAGGCCGCCTACGAGCAGTACTTC

D gene: .
V gene: TRBV4-3
clone size: few
J gene: TRBJ2-4
CDR3 protein: CASSPRGRGNIQYF
CDR3 DNA: TGCGCCAGCAGCCCCCGGGGAAGGGGGAACATTCAGTACTTC

D gene: TRBD1
V gene: TRBV5-1
clone size: .
J gene: TRBJ2-5
CDR3 protein: CASSFTGGRETQYF
CDR3 DNA: TGCGCCAGCAGCTTTACAGGGGGCAGGGAGACCCAGTACTTC

D gene: .
V gene: TRBV7-3
clone size: .
J gene: TRBJ2-5
CDR3 protein: CASSDQQGPQETQYF
CDR3 DNA: TGTGCCAGCAGCGACCAACAGGGACCCCAAGAGACCCAGTACTTC

D gene: .
V gene: TRBV7-9
clone size: .
J gene: TRBJ2-4
CDR3 protein: CASSLRSGLAKNIQYF
CDR3 DNA: TGTGCCAGCAGCTTAAGGAGCGGCCTAGCCAAAAACATTCAGTACTTC

D gene: TRBD1
V gene: TRBV20-1
clone size: .
J gene: TRBJ1-2
CDR3 protein: CSASLPGGNYGYTF
CDR3 DNA: TGCAGTGCTAGTCTCCCAGGGGGAAACTATGGCTACACCTTC

D gene: .
V gene: TRBV5-1
clone size: once
J gene: TRBJ2-1
CDR3 protein: CASSLGGTPYNEQFF
CDR3 DNA: TGCGCCAGCAGCTTGGGAGGGACACCCTACAATGAGCAGTTCTTC

D gene: TRBD1
V gene: TRBV6-5
clone size: .
J gene: TRBJ1-1
CDR3 protein: CASGRDSDTEAFF
CDR3 DNA: TGTGCCAGCGGAAGGGACAGCGACACTGAAGCTTTCTTT

D gene: .
V gene: TRBV5-6
clone size: .
J gene: TRBJ2-1
CDR3 protein: CASSFRGQQPLNEQFF
CDR3 DNA: TGTGCCAGCAGCTTCCGGGGTCAGCAGCCTCTAAATGAGCAGTTCTTC

D gene: TRBD1
V gene: TRBV29-1
clone size: .
J gene: TRBJ2-4
CDR3 protein: CSVDRRQGDIQYF
CDR3 DNA: TGCAGCGTTGACCGAAGACAGGGAGACATTCAGTACTTC

D gene: TRBD1
V gene: TRBV5-4
clone size: .
J gene: TRBJ2-6
CDR3 protein: CASTTPNDRVTGANVLTF
CDR3 DNA: TGTGCCAGCACCACTCCCAATGACAGGGTCACTGGGGCCAACGTCCTGACTTTC

D gene: .
V gene: TRBV5-1
clone size: .
J gene: TRBJ2-3
CDR3 protein: CASSSDRVTDTQYF
CDR3 DNA: TGCGCCAGCAGCTCGGACAGAGTCACAGATACGCAGTATTTT

D gene: TRBD1
V gene: TRBV7-7
clone size: .
J gene: TRBJ2-3
CDR3 protein: CASSSGTGSTDTQYF
CDR3 DNA: TGTGCTAGCAGCTCCGGGACAGGGAGCACAGATACGCAGTATTTT

D gene: TRBD2
V gene: TRBV24-1
clone size: .
J gene: TRBJ2-1
CDR3 protein: CATSDLLLASYNEQFF
CDR3 DNA: TGTGCCACCAGTGATCTCTTACTAGCGTCTTACAATGAGCAGTTCTTC

D gene: .
V gene: TRBV7-9
clone size: .
J gene: TRBJ2-7
CDR3 protein: CASSLGLFSYEQYF
CDR3 DNA: TGTGCCAGCAGCTTAGGGCTTTTCTCCTACGAGCAGTACTTC

D gene: TRBD2
V gene: TRBV7-3
clone size: .
J gene: TRBJ2-1
CDR3 protein: CASSFGLVSYNEQFF
CDR3 DNA: TGTGCCAGCAGCTTCGGACTAGTATCCTACAATGAGCAGTTCTTC

D gene: .
V gene: TRBV18
clone size: .
J gene: TRBJ2-5
CDR3 protein: CASSPFLGGEETQYF
CDR3 DNA: TGTGCCAGCTCACCCTTTCTTGGGGGCGAAGAGACCCAGTACTTC